This TCR beta chain was captured in a study of blood T cell repertoires in COVID-19. Overall study context: Sources were T cells, B-cell-depleted T cells, or PBMCs; the material itself was cDNA or gDNA.

V lost 3 bases to trimming and J lost 5 bases, with 11 bases between them. Germline assignment: CDR1 MRHNA and CDR2 SNTAGT. This CDR3 is 13 amino acids long. Study processing details: It was from reference gene primer amplification that nucleated cell counts were estimated. Clones were sequenced by immunoSEQ multiplex PCR, and TCRdb holds only the in-frame ones, with some missing. V, J and clone size reflect that table, while D and trimming were determined from the DNA. This repertoire shows some 150,000 clones, 88% found once; its top ten account for 8% to 11%. The chain links TRBV6-4 to TRBJ2-7; no reliable D call. The source of this sequence is a man aged 45-65 years with active or convalescent COVID-19. What was sequenced was peripheral blood. CDR3 DNA: TGTGCCAGCAGTGATCGTCCGGGTGACGAGCAGTACTTC. Translated, it gives CASSDRPGDEQYF.